Shown below are 2 T cell receptor beta chains from a single sample sequenced in a study of cytomegalovirus exposure and HLA in healthy donors. Primers: 60 Vbeta forward and 13 Jbeta reverse. Here immunoSEQ multiplex PCR was the method, and the copy in TCRdb shows in-frame clones only, minus some. The sample records 150,000 to 200,000 clones, roughly 73% being singletons. The specimen was PBMCs. The receptor set was obtained from a female donor in good health and CMV-seronegative.

This clone was detected once. The chain carries TRBV19 and TRBJ2-1; the D gene is possibly TRBD1 (6 bases). The V end was cut by 3 bases, the J end by 8 bases, with 17 bases between. Per the germline V gene, CDR1 is LNHDA and CDR2 is SQIVND (reference sequence). CDR3 length: 15 amino acids. The CDR3 sequence: CASSMARQTGHEQFF. The DNA for the CDR3 is TGTGCCAGTAGTATGGCCCGCCAGACAGGACATGAGCAGTTCTTC.

The gene calls are TRBV6-5 and TRBJ2-5; 13 nucleotides align to TRBD2. The assigned J gene may be wrong: the sequence end matches TRBJ2-7 better. This CDR3 contains 15 residues. From germline, CDR1 is MNHEY and CDR2 SVGAGI. The CDR3 protein is CASSSRLAGGYEQYF. CDR3 nucleotides: TGTGCCAGCAGTTCGCGACTAGCGGGAGGTTACGAGCAGTACTTC.